Each of the 21 T cell receptor beta chains below was sequenced from the same sample in a study of T cells in Graves' hyperthyroidism and ophthalmopathy. Authors of the study amplified TCR beta CDR3 regions from RNA transcripts. First-round RT-PCR targeting the TCR CDR3 was performed with the HTBI primer set. MiXCR, applied by TCRdb to the multiplex PCR reads, yields one record per CDR3 protein. The sample lists roughly 630,000 distinct CDR3 sequences, approximately 15% occurring once. Sequencing was done on a sample of blood. The receptors originated from a woman aged 25 to 39 with Graves' hyperthyroidism.

The CDR3 loop reads CASSSGRNRGEYEQYF. The CDR3 DNA reads TGTGCCAGCAGCTCCGGAAGGAACAGGGGAGAGTACGAGCAGTACTTC. The chain recombines TRBV7-6 with TRBJ2-7; 7 bases map to TRBD1. J gave up 4 bases and V 4 bases, and 13 bases lay outside the gene matches. Germline values: CDR1 SGHVS, CDR2 FNYEAQ. The CDR3 runs to 16 residues.

Worth noting for this clonotype: With a much larger clone just one base away, this may be a read error. The chain links TRBV7-2 to TRBJ2-3, with 7 positions matching TRBD2. CDR1 is SGHTA and CDR2 is FQGNSA in the germline V gene. The V gene end was trimmed by 1 base and the J gene end by 2 bases; junction bases not matched to a gene: 6. This CDR3 spans 16 amino acids. DNA of the CDR3: TGTGCCAGCAGCTTAGTGCGGGAGATTGACACAGATACGCAGTATTTT. It codes for CASSLVREIDTDTQYF.

This clonotype was observed many times. The chain links TRBV12-3 or TRBV12-4 to TRBJ2-1, with no clear D. V gave up 2 bases and J gave up 6 bases, with 8 bases separating them. The CDR3 spans 13 residues. CDR3 in DNA: TGTGCCAGCAGTTTATGGCAGACCAATGAGCAGTTCTTC. Translation: CASSLWQTNEQFF.

This clonotype appeared many times. V gene TRBV6-1 combines with J gene TRBJ1-5, with D perhaps TRBD1 (6 bases). The germline gives CDR1 MNHNS, CDR2 SASEGT. V was clipped by 6 bases and J by 2 bases, with 11 bases between them. This CDR3 has 14 residues. The CDR3 sequence is CASSGRQGNQPQHF. The CDR3, as DNA: TGTGCCAGCAGCGGGCGACAGGGCAATCAGCCCCAGCATTTT.

This clonotype was seen ten or more times. This chain connects TRBV4-3 to TRBJ1-1; D remains unclear. Trimming shortened V by 0 bases and J by 2 bases, and 10 bases separated the two germline ends. There are 15 residues in the CDR3. Germline V gene lookup returns CDR1 LGHNA and CDR2 YSLEER. The CDR3 DNA reads TGCGCCAGCAGCCAAGAGTCGGGATACAACACTGAAGCTTTCTTT. This sequence encodes CASSQESGYNTEAFF.

CDR3 amino acids: CASSLVQGNQPQHF. In DNA form, the CDR3 reads TGTGCCAGCAGCTTAGTTCAGGGCAATCAGCCCCAGCATTTT. This chain uses TRBV7-8 with TRBJ1-5; no clear D gene. Germline assignment: CDR1 SGHVS and CDR2 FQNEAQ. V was cut by 1 base and J by 2 bases, with 6 bases left in between. This CDR3 is 14 amino acids long. Full variable domain (outside the CDR3, taken from reference TRBV7-8 and TRBJ1-5): GAGVSQSPRYKVAKRGQDVALRCDPISGHVSLFWYQQALGQGPEFLTYFQNEAQLDKSGLPSDRFFAERPEGSVSTLKIQRTQQEDSAVYLCASSLVQGNQPQHFGDGTRLSIL.

Details on this clonotype: One end of the junction varies from germline; a read error may be responsible. V is TRBV7-2 and J is TRBJ2-5, with 13 bases that match TRBD2. This CDR3 region has 22 residues. CDR1 is SGHTA, CDR2 FQGNSA, per germline. The CDR3 sequence is CASSQGQGTAGLAGTRKGTQYF. Written as DNA, the CDR3 is TGCGCCAGCAGCCAAGGACAGGGGACAGCGGGACTAGCGGGAACCCGCAAAGGGACCCAGTACTTC.

The J gene is TRBJ1-4, the V gene TRBV29-1; TRBD1 matches at 7 bases. Germline-derived CDR1 and CDR2 are SQVTM and ANQGSEA. There are 12 residues in the CDR3. V was clipped by 4 bases and J by 7 bases; unmatched bases: 3. The CDR3 region is CSVAGGSEKLFF. The DNA of the CDR3 is TGCAGCGTTGCAGGGGGGAGTGAAAAACTGTTTTTT.

V gene TRBV12-3 or TRBV12-4 combines with J gene TRBJ1-3, with TRBD1 as a possible D gene (6 bases). The CDR3 is 16 amino acids. Trimming left V 5 bases short and J 3 bases short, with 17 bases between. The CDR3 DNA reads TGTGCCAGCAGTCCCCCGGGGGCTGGATTTGGAAACACCATATATTTT. This translates into CASSPPGAGFGNTIYF.

In its sample, this clonotype was seen many times. The gene calls are TRBV7-3 and TRBJ2-1, with 10 bases matching TRBD1. This CDR3 is built from 14 residues. V was pared by 3 bases and J by 8 bases, with 4 bases of the junction left unmatched. Looked up from germline, CDR1 is SGHTA and CDR2 is FQGTGA. CDR3 region: CASSLTGQGHEQFF. The CDR3 DNA reads TGTGCCAGCAGCTTGACGGGACAGGGGCATGAGCAGTTCTTC.

This clonotype was recorded at least ten times. V usage is TRBV20-1 and J usage is TRBJ2-1, with D possibly TRBD2 on 6 matching bases. This CDR3 spans 13 amino acids. V was cut by 0 bases and J by 12 bases, with 15 bases left in between. Germline V gene lookup returns CDR1 DFQATT and CDR2 SNEGSKA (reference sequence). The chain's CDR3 is CSARDRGLPLQFF. The CDR3 nucleotides read TGCAGTGCTAGAGATCGGGGACTGCCCCTGCAGTTCTTC.

This clonotype was seen only a few times. The gene calls are TRBV7-9 and TRBJ1-6; no clear D. Deletions cut 3 bases from V and 10 bases from J, with 16 bases between. The CDR3 runs 15 residues. In germline, CDR1 is SEHNR, CDR2 FQNEAQ (reference sequence). The CDR3 sequence: CASSFSEGMWSPLHF. CDR3 DNA sequence: TGTGCCAGCAGCTTTTCTGAAGGGATGTGGTCACCCCTCCACTTT.

This clonotype has a count of ten or more. This chain links TRBV28 with TRBJ2-3; TRBD1 might be the D (6 bases). The length of the CDR3 is 16 residues. CDR1 MDHEN and CDR2 SYDVKM come from the germline V gene. V lost 2 bases to trimming and J lost 0 bases, with 12 bases between them. The CDR3 DNA is TGTGCCAGCAGTTTAATTGGGGGCGGGAGCACAGATACGCAGTATTTT. Residues: CASSLIGGGSTDTQYF.

In regard to this clonotype: A much larger clone lies a single base off, so this may be a read error. This chain connects TRBV29-1 to TRBJ2-3; TRBD2 matches 8 bases. The germline gives CDR1 SQVTM, CDR2 ANQGSEA. There are 17 residues in the CDR3. The CDR3 DNA reads as TGCAGCGTTGAAGATCAGATTAGCGGGACCAGCACAGATACGCATTATTTT. Translated: CSVEDQISGTSTDTHYF.

This clonotype was observed at least ten times. This chain connects TRBV2 to TRBJ1-2; possibly TRBD1 for D (6 bases). The CDR3 sequence is 11 residues long. V lost 9 bases and J lost 8, with 13 bases in between. Per the germline V gene, CDR1 is SNHLY and CDR2 is FYNNEI. Here the CDR3 reads CARTQGHGYTF. Written as DNA, the CDR3 is TGTGCCAGAACTCAGGGACACGGCTACACCTTC.

The rearrangement links TRBV3-1 to TRBJ2-1; either TRBD1 or TRBD2 may fit D (5 bases each). Trimming took off 5 bases at V and 3 bases at J, with 20 bases between the two ends. There are 17 residues in the CDR3. Per the germline V gene, CDR1 is LGHDT and CDR2 is YNNKEL (reference sequence). The CDR3 DNA is TGTGCCAGCAGCTCCCGGGACCGCCAATTAAACTACAATGAGCAGTTCTTC. This codes for CASSSRDRQLNYNEQFF.

This clonotype was seen ten or more times. This sequence joins TRBV3-1 and TRBJ1-1, with 7 bases fitting TRBD1. Per germline, CDR1 LGHDT and CDR2 YNNKEL (reference sequence). The junction had 7 bases not matched to a gene; V was cut back by 5 bases and J by 7 bases. The CDR3 spans 13 residues. The CDR3 sequence: CASSLQGSGEAFF. The CDR3 DNA sequence: TGTGCCAGCAGCTTACAGGGGTCTGGTGAAGCTTTCTTT.

In the case of this clonotype: Its ends do not fully match the called genes, so a read error is possible. This chain links TRBV27 with TRBJ2-1, with 8 bases aligning to TRBD2. This CDR3 spans 11 amino acids. CDR1 is MNHEY, CDR2 SMNVEV, per germline (reference sequence). The CDR3 is CASSSREGLVF. The CDR3 nucleotides are TGTGCCAGCAGTTCACGGGAGGGCCTGGTCTTC.

In its sample, this clonotype was seen many times. In DNA form, the CDR3 reads TGTGCCAGCAGAAAAAGGGCGGGACCCATCCATGAGACCCAGTACTTC. Encoded protein: CASRKRAGPIHETQYF. This sequence joins TRBV7-2 and TRBJ2-5, with D maybe TRBD2 (6 bases). V lost 6 bases, J lost 5 bases, and 22 bases lay in between. Per germline, CDR1 SGHTA and CDR2 FQGNSA. CDR3 length equals 16 residues.

The chain carries TRBV6-1 and TRBJ1-2; D call uncertain. This CDR3 has 13 residues. Germline V gene sequence: CDR1 MNHNS, CDR2 SASEGT. The V gene lost 7 bases and the J gene lost 7 bases, with 16 bases spanning the gap. The CDR3 DNA sequence: TGTGCCAGCACTGGAGCTCCCTCGGGTGGCTACACCTTC. Its protein product is CASTGAPSGGYTF.

V and J are TRBV19 and TRBJ1-4, with D perhaps TRBD1 (5 bases). V gave up 6 bases and J gave up 2 bases, with 13 bases separating them. Looked up from germline, CDR1 is LNHDA and CDR2 is SQIVND (reference sequence). The length of the CDR3 is 15 residues. The CDR3 region has the DNA TGTGCCAGTAGAAGCGCGGCAGGGACTAATGAAAAACTGTTTTTT. It translates to CASRSAAGTNEKLFF.